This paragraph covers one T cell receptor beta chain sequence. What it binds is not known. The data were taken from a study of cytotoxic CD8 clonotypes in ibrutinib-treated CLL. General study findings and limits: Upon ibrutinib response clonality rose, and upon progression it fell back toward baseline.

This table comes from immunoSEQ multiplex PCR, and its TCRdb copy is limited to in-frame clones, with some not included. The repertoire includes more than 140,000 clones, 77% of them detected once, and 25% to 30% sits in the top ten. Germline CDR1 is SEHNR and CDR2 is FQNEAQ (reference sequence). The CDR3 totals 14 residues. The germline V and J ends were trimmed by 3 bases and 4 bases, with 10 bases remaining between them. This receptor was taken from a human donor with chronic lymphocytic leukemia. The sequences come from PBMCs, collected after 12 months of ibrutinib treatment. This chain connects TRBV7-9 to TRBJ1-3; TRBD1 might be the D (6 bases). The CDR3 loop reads CASSLGGAGNTIYF. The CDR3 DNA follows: TGTGCCAGCAGCTTGGGGGGCGCGGGAAACACCATATATTTT.